In its sample, the clone carrying this TCR beta chain was seen many times. Its antigen is not known. The data stem from a study of neurological immune-mediated disorders. The study, taken as a whole, reports: No CDR3 amino acid sequences were shared by expanded clones across subjects, suggesting private repertoires in all groups.

V gave up 3 bases and J gave up 1 base; unmatched junction bases: 11. Per germline, CDR1 SGHTA and CDR2 FQGNSA. The CDR3 contains 20 residues. The authors produced cDNA by 5'RACE using 10-nucleotide random UMIs. Every sequencing run drew on 15-18 subjects and yielded over 170 million TCR-beta sequences. In TCRdb, the 5' RACE reads were re-called with MiXCR into one record per CDR3 protein. The table has about 120,000 distinct CDR3 sequences, about 3.2% seen once. The V gene is TRBV7-2, the J gene TRBJ2-4; 14 bases fit TRBD2. The clonotype originates from a woman aged 30 to 39 with multiple sclerosis. Sequenced: PBMCs. CDR3 loop: CASSFPGLAGEGVAKNIQYF. For the CDR3, the DNA is TGTGCCAGCAGCTTTCCGGGACTAGCGGGAGAAGGGGTTGCCAAAAACATTCAGTACTTC.